These 3 T cell receptor beta chains share one sample of origin, sequenced in a study of Graves' ophthalmopathy and Graves' hyperthyroidism. RNA transcripts yielded amplified TCR beta CDR3 regions. The library came from an HTBI-primed first-round RT-PCR and a second-round multiplex PCR. MiXCR, run by TCRdb on the multiplex PCR reads, gives a single entry per CDR3 protein. This table has 400,000 or so distinct CDR3 sequences, 15% appearing once. Material: peripheral blood. These receptors came from a woman aged 18-29 years with stable Graves' hyperthyroidism.

The chain recombines TRBV27 with TRBJ1-5; 7 bases are shared with TRBD1. V was pared by 6 bases and J by 0 bases, with 11 bases of the junction left unmatched. Germline V CDR1 and CDR2: MNHEY, SMNVEV (reference sequence). This CDR3 comprises 17 residues. CDR3 in DNA: TGTGCCAGCAGGCCCGTTACCGGGACAGATAGCAATCAGCCCCAGCATTTT. It is translated as CASRPVTGTDSNQPQHF.

To note about this clonotype: At one end, the junction sequence differs from germline, possibly due to a read error. This chain uses TRBV18 with TRBJ1-1; a possible D gene is TRBD1 (5 bases). The CDR3 spans 15 residues. The germline V gene encodes CDR1 KGHSH and CDR2 LQKENI. Written as DNA, the CDR3 is TGTACCAGCTCACCATCAACTCAGGGTTACACTGAAGCTTTCTTT. As protein: CTSSPSTQGYTEAFF.

This clonotype was counted many times. The rearrangement uses TRBV7-2 and TRBJ1-6; D is uncertain. Trimming removed 1 base from V and 5 bases from J, with 12 bases in between. Germline CDR1 and CDR2: SGHTA and FQGNSA. This CDR3 spans 16 amino acids. The CDR3 region has the DNA TGTGCCAGCAGCTTAGAGTGGGTTGTGGATAATTCACCCCTCCACTTT. It specifies CASSLEWVVDNSPLHF.